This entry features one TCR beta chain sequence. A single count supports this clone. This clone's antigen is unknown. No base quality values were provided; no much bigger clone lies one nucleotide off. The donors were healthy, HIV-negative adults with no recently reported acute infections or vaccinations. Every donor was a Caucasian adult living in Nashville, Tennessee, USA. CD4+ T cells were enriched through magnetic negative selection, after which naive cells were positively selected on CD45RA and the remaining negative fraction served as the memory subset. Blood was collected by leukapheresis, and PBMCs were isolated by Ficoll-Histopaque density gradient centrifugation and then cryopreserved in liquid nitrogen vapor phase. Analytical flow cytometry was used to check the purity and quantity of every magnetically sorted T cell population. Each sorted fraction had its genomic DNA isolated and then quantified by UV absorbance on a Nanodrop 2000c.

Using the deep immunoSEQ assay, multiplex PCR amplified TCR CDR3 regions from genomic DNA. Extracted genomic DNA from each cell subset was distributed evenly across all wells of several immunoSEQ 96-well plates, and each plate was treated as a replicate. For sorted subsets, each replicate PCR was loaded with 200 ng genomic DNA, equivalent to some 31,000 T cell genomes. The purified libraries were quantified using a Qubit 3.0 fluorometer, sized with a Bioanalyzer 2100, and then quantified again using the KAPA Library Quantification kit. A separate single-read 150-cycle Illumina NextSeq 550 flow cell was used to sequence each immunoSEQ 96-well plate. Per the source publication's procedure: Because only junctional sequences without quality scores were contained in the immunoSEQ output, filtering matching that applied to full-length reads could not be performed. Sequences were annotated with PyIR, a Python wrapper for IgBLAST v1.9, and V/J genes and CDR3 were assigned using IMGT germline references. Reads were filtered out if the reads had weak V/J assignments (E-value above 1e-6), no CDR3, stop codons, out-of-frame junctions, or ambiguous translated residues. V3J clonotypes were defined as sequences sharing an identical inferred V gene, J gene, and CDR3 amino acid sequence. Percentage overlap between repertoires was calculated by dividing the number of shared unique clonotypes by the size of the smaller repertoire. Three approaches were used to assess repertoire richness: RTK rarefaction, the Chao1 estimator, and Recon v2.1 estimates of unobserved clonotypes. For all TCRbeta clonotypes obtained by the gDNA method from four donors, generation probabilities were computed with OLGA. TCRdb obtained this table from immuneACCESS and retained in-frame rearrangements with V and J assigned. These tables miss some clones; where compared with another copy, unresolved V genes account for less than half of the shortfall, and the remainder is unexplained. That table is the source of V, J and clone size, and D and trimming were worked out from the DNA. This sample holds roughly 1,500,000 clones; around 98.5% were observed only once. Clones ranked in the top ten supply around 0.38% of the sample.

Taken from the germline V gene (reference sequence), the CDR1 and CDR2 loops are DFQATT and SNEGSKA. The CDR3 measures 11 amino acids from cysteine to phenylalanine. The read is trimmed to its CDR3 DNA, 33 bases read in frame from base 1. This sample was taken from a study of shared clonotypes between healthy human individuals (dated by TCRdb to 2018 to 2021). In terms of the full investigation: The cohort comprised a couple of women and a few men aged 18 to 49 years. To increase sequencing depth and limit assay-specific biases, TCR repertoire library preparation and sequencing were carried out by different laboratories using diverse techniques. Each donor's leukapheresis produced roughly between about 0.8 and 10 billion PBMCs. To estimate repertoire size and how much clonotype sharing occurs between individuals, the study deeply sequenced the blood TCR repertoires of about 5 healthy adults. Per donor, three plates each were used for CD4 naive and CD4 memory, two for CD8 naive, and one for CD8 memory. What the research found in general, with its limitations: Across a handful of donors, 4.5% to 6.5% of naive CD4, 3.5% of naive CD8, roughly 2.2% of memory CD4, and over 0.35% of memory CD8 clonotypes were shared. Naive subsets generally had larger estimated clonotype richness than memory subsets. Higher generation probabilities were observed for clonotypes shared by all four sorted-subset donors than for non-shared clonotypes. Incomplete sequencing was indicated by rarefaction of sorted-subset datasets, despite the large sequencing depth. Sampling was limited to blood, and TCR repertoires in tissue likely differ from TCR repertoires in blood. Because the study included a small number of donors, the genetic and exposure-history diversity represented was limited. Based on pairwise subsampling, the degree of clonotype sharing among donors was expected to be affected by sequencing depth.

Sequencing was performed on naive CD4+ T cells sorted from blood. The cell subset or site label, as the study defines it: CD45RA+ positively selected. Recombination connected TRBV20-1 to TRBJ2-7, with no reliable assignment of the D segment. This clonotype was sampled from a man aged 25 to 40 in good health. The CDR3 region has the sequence CSEGSPYEQYF. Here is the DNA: TGCAGCGAAGGCTCTCCCTACGAGCAGTACTTC.